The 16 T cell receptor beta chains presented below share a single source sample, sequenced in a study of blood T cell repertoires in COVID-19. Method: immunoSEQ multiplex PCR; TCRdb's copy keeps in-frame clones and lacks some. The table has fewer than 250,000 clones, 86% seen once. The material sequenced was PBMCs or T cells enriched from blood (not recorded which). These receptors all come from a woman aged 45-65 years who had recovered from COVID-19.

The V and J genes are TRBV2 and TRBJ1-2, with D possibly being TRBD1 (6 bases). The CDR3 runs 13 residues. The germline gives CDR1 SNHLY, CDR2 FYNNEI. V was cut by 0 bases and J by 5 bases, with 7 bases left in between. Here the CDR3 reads CASSEAQGYGYTF. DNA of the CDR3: TGTGCCAGCAGTGAAGCTCAGGGGTATGGCTACACCTTC.

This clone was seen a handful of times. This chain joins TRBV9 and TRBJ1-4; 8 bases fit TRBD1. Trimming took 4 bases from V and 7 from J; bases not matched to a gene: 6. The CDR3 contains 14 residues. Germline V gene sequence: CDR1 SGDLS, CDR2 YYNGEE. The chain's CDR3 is CASSRGTGFEKLFF. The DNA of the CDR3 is TGTGCCAGCAGCAGAGGGACAGGTTTTGAAAAACTGTTTTTT.

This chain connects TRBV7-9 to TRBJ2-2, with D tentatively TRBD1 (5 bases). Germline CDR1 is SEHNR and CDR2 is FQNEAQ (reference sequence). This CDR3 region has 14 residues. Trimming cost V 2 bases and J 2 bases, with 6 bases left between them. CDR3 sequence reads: CASSLTGNTGELFF. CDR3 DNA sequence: TGTGCCAGCAGCTTAACAGGAAACACCGGGGAGCTGTTTTTT.

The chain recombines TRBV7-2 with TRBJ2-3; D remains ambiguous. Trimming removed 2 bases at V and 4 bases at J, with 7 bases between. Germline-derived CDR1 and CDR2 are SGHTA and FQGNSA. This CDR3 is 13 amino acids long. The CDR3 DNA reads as TGTGCCAGCAGCTTATTCAGCGCAGATACGCAGTATTTT. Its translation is CASSLFSADTQYF. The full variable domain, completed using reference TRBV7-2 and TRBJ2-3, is GAGVSQSPSNKVTEKGKDVELRCDPISGHTALYWYRQSLGQGLEFLIYFQGNSAPDKSGLPSDRFSAERTGGSVSTLTIQRTQQEDSAVYLCASSLFSADTQYFGPGTRLTVL.

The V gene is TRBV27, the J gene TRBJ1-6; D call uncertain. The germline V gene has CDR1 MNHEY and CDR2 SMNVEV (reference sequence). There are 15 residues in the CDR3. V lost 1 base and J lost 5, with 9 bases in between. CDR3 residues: CASSLYGPNNSPLHF. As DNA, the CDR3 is TGTGCCAGCAGTTTATACGGTCCTAATAATTCACCCCTCCACTTT.

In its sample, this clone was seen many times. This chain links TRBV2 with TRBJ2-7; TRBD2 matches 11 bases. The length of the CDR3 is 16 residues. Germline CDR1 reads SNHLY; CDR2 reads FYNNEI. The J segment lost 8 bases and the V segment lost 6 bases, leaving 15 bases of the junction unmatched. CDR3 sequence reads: CASRAPLAGGPSKQYF. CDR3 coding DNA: TGTGCCAGCAGGGCTCCGTTAGCGGGAGGGCCCTCGAAGCAGTACTTC.

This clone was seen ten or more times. The CDR3 loop is CASSAGGNTGELFF. CDR3 nucleotides: TGTGCCAGCAGTGCGGGAGGGAACACCGGGGAGCTGTTTTTT. The chain uses TRBV6-4 and TRBJ2-2; 7 positions match TRBD2. Germline lookup yields CDR1 MRHNA and CDR2 SNTAGT. This CDR3 region has 14 residues. Trimming at V came to 4 bases and at J to 1 base, leaving 0 bases not matched to a gene.

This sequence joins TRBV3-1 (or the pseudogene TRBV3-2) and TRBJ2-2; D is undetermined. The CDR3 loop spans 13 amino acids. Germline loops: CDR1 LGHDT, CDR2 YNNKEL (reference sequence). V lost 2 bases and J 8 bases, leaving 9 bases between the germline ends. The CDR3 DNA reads TGTGCCAGCAGCCAAAATCGAGTTGGGGAGCTGTTTTTT. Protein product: CASSQNRVGELFF.

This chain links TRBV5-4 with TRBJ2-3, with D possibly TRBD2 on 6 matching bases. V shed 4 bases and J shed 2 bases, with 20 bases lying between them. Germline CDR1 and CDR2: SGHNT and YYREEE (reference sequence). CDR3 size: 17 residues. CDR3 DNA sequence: TGTGCCAGCAGCCGTTCCCCCGGCGGGACCTTCACAGATACGCAGTATTTT. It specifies CASSRSPGGTFTDTQYF.

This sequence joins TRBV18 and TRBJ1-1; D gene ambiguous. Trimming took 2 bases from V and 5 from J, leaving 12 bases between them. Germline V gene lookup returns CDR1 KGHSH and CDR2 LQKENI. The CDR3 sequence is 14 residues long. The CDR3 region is CASSPLSVKTEAFF. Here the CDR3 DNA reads TGTGCCAGCTCACCATTATCGGTCAAAACTGAAGCTTTCTTT.

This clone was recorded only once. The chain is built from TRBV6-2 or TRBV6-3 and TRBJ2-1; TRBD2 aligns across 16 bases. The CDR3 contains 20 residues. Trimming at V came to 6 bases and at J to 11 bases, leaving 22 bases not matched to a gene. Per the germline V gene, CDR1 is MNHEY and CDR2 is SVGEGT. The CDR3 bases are TGTGCCAGCAGCAGCATGATGGGACTAGCGGGGGGGACACGGAAGATACAGCAGTTCTTC. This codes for CASSSMMGLAGGTRKIQQFF.

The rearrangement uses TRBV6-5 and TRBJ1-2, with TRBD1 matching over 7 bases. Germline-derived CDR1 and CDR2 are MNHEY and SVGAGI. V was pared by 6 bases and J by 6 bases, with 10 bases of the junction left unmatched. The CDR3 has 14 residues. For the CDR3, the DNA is TGTGCCAGCAGCCTCGAGGGGACAGTAAATGGCTACACCTTC. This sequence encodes CASSLEGTVNGYTF.

The CDR3 DNA reads TGTGCCAGCAGTTGGGGACAGATTAATTCACCCCTCCACTTT. Translating gives CASSWGQINSPLHF. V and J are TRBV6-5 and TRBJ1-6; 7 bases are a match to TRBD1. This CDR3 region has 14 residues. The V gene end was trimmed by 4 bases and the J gene end by 6 bases; junction bases not matched to a gene: 3. CDR1 and CDR2 (germline): MNHEY, SVGAGI.

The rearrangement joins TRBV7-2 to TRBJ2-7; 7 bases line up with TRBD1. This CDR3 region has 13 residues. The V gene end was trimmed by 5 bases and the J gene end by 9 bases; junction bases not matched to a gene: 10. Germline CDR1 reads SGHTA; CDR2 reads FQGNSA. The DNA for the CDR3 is TGTGCCAGCAGCACCGGACAGGCAGTCAGGCAGTACTTC. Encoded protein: CASSTGQAVRQYF.

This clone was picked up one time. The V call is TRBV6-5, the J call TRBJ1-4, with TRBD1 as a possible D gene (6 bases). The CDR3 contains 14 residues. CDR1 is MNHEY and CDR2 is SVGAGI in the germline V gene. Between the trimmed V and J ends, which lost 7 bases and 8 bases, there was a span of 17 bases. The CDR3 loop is CASMWERGLEKLFF. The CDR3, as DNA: TGTGCCAGCATGTGGGAGAGGGGGTTGGAAAAACTGTTTTTT.

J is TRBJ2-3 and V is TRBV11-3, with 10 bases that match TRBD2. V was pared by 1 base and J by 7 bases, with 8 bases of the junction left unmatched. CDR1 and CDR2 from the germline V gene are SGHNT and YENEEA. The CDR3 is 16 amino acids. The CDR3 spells CASSLGASGSLYTQYF. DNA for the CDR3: TGTGCCAGCAGCTTAGGGGCTAGCGGGAGTTTGTATACGCAGTATTTT.